Here is one T cell receptor (beta chain) with its context. This entry belongs to a study of blood T cell repertoires in COVID-19. Original analysis: Nucleated cell counts were estimated from reference gene primer amplification. Here immunoSEQ multiplex PCR was the method, and the copy in TCRdb shows in-frame clones only, minus some. Clone size and the V and J calls come from that table; the DNA yielded D and trimming. The data hold tens of thousands of clones, with roughly nine tenths observed a single time. The CDR3 has 15 amino acids. From germline, CDR1 is MNHEY and CDR2 SVGAGI. Trimming cost V 1 base and J 3 bases, with 12 bases left between them.

This receptor was identified in a woman aged 45 to 65 with active COVID-19. Sequencing used peripheral blood. The chain has TRBV6-5 and TRBJ1-2; D perhaps matches TRBD1 (5 bases). The chain's CDR3 is CASSYYPPGHYGYTF. The CDR3 nucleotides read TGTGCCAGCAGTTACTACCCTCCAGGGCACTATGGCTACACCTTC.